The rows below give T cell receptor beta chains drawn from one sample of a study of cytomegalovirus exposure and HLA in healthy donors. This table comes from immunoSEQ multiplex PCR, and its TCRdb copy is limited to in-frame clones, with some not included. The data contain 100,000 to 150,000 clones, 55% to 75% of them singletons. Source material: PBMCs. The receptors derive from a young man in good health and CMV-seronegative. Each CDR3 is given with its conserved first and last residue. A D gene is named only where the DNA matches it firmly. Only some rows state a clone size, as once, few, many or a class for expanded clones.

size,V,D,J,CDR3,DNA
.,TRBV7-9,.,TRBJ2-7,CASSLARHPLDEQYF,TGTGCCAGCAGCTTAGCCAGGCACCCGCTCGACGAGCAGTACTTC
once,TRBV28,TRBD2,TRBJ2-3,CASSHLGGTGTSGGQGTQYF,TGTGCCAGCAGTCACCTCGGAGGGACCGGGACTAGCGGGGGCCAAGGTACGCAGTATTTT
.,TRBV6-4,TRBD2,TRBJ2-3,CASSVGTSGTDTQYF,TGTGCCAGCAGTGTCGGGACTAGCGGAACCGATACGCAGTATTTT
few,TRBV6-1,TRBD1,TRBJ2-1,CASSEGTYWGTGGRDEQFF,TGTGCCAGCAGTGAAGGGACCTACTGGGGGACAGGGGGCCGGGATGAGCAGTTCTTC
.,TRBV30,.,TRBJ1-4,CAWSQLPATNEKLFF,TGTGCCTGGAGTCAGTTGCCTGCAACTAATGAAAAACTGTTTTTT
.,TRBV7-6,TRBD1,TRBJ1-2,CASSARTGPNYGYTF,TGTGCCAGCAGCGCACGGACAGGTCCTAACTATGGCTACACCTTC
.,TRBV30,.,TRBJ1-2,CAWTATNYGYTF,TGTGCCTGGACCGCCACAAACTATGGCTACACCTTC
.,TRBV6-5,.,TRBJ1-2,CASTLEWGGYGYTF,TGTGCCAGCACCCTAGAGTGGGGGGGCTATGGCTACACCTTC
once,TRBV9,TRBD1,TRBJ1-1,CASSVAVRQGGYTEAFF,TGTGCCAGCAGCGTAGCCGTTCGACAGGGCGGGTACACTGAAGCTTTCTTT
.,TRBV6-5,.,TRBJ1-6,CASRTGFRNSPLHF,TGTGCCAGCCGAACGGGGTTTAGGAATTCACCCCTCCACTTT
.,TRBV2,.,TRBJ2-1,CASTLEGGPDNEQFF,TGTGCCAGCACCTTGGAGGGGGGGCCAGACAATGAGCAGTTCTTC
.,TRBV7-2,.,TRBJ1-5,CASSLTVYSNQPQHF,TGTGCCAGCAGCTTAACCGTCTATAGCAATCAGCCCCAGCATTTT
.,TRBV6-4,.,TRBJ1-3,CASSNLNYRRPSGNTIYF,TGTGCCAGCAGTAACTTGAATTACAGGAGACCCTCTGGAAACACCATATATTTT
.,TRBV29-1,.,TRBJ1-1,CSVAPSLAEENTEAFF,TGCAGCGTTGCTCCTTCCCTGGCGGAGGAAAACACTGAAGCTTTCTTT
.,TRBV7-9,TRBD1,TRBJ1-2,CASSLGQGLSNYGYTF,TGTGCCAGCAGCTTAGGACAGGGGCTTTCTAACTATGGCTACACCTTC
few,TRBV4-3,TRBD2,TRBJ2-3,CASSPQRGALTDTQYF,TGCGCCAGCAGCCCCCAGCGGGGGGCCCTCACAGATACGCAGTATTTT
.,TRBV7-9,TRBD1,TRBJ1-2,CASRGQKNKYGYTF,TGTGCCAGCAGGGGACAGAAAAATAAGTATGGCTACACCTTC
.,TRBV30,TRBD2,TRBJ2-7,CAWIPPPGLAGGVYEQYF,TGTGCCTGGATTCCACCACCGGGACTAGCGGGGGGGGTCTACGAGCAGTACTTC
.,TRBV5-1,TRBD2,TRBJ2-7,CASSGGDRVYEQYF,TGCGCCAGCAGCGGGGGGGACCGAGTCTACGAGCAGTACTTC